A selection of T cell receptor beta chains follows, all from one sample in a study of cytomegalovirus exposure and HLA in healthy donors. Libraries were prepared by immunoSEQ multiplex PCR; TCRdb keeps only in-frame clonotypes and omits some of them. The sample has approximately 110,000 clones, around three quarters seen once. Sample: PBMCs. These receptors were collected from a woman under 30 in good health and CMV-seropositive. The CDR3 runs from the conserved cysteine through the conserved F or W. Fields, in order: V gene, D gene, CDR3 protein. A D gene is named only where the DNA matches it firmly.

TRBV7-7,NA,CASSLFGVGEQYF
TRBV11-3,TRBD1,CASSFRDRGTLAYNEQFF
TRBV7-8,TRBD1,CASSSRDRGGDEQYF
TRBV6-6,TRBD1,CASSYVWTGDYGYTF
TRBV9,NA,CASSVEGHLTGELFF
TRBV29-1,NA,CSVVFLQALGNTIYF
TRBV4-1,TRBD2,CASSLGLAGAETQYF
TRBV7-3,NA,CASSLGQGLETQYF
TRBV9,TRBD2,CASSGTGLGSTDTQYF
TRBV19,NA,CASSILRGAGDTEAFF
TRBV15,NA,CATSSLAGYNEQFF
TRBV28,TRBD1,CASKAGTGVYEQYF
TRBV5-5,NA,CASSLWLRNTGELFF
TRBV19,NA,CASSIQGVFSGNTIYF
TRBV4-1,NA,CASSQDSYYSNQPQHF
TRBV9,TRBD2,CASSPGTSGSGSSYEQYF
TRBV27,TRBD1,CASSPRQGERWGTQYF
TRBV9,NA,CASRGQANTEAFF
TRBV28,NA,CASSLGAAQHF
TRBV18,NA,CASSLPGTTYGYTF
TRBV6-5,NA,CASSSAPGKTYEQYF
TRBV7-3,TRBD1,CASSQTGGDTGELFF
TRBV28,TRBD1,CASSSRDRAHEQYF
TRBV5-1,NA,CASSPLIGRGEQFF
TRBV10-2,NA,CASSESRTSWGVETQYF
TRBV7-2,NA,CASGTRNQPQHF
TRBV18,NA,CASPRREGDTEAFF